These T cell receptor beta chains were read from a single sample in a study of shared clonotypes between healthy human individuals. The protocol was immunoSEQ multiplex PCR, while the TCRdb copy is restricted to in-frame clones and leaves out a portion. This table has some 2 million clones, 85% to 95% appearing once. Source material: naive CD4+ T cells sorted from blood. These receptor sequences come from a man between 18 and 35 years old in good health. Both conserved end residues are part of each CDR3. The D gene is left open where the match is weak. The listing skips clone size in some rows; elsewhere it reads once, few, many or a size class.

CDR3 DNA: TGTGCCAGCAGTCACAGGGTGGAGGGTCAGCCCCAGCATTTT
CDR3 protein: CASSHRVEGQPQHF
V gene: TRBV28
clone size: .
J gene: TRBJ1-5
D gene: .

CDR3 DNA: TGTGCCAGCAGTTATCTAGAGACCCAGTACTTC
CDR3 protein: CASSYLETQYF
V gene: TRBV6-5
clone size: few
J gene: TRBJ2-5
D gene: .

CDR3 DNA: TGTGCCAGCAGCTTAGTTTCCGGGATCCAAGAGACCCAGTACTTC
CDR3 protein: CASSLVSGIQETQYF
V gene: TRBV7-2
clone size: .
J gene: TRBJ2-5
D gene: .

CDR3 DNA: TGTGCCAGCAGCAGAGGCGCCTCTTGGGACAGGGCAATTTACGAGCAGTACTTC
CDR3 protein: CASSRGASWDRAIYEQYF
V gene: TRBV7-8
clone size: .
J gene: TRBJ2-7
D gene: TRBD1

CDR3 DNA: TGTGCCAGCAGCCACACAAGAACCTACGAGCAGTACTTC
CDR3 protein: CASSHTRTYEQYF
V gene: TRBV6-1
clone size: .
J gene: TRBJ2-7
D gene: .

CDR3 DNA: TGTGCCAGCAGTTTTTGGGTCTCTGGACCGCAAGCTAACTATGGCTACACCTTC
CDR3 protein: CASSFWVSGPQANYGYTF
V gene: TRBV28
clone size: .
J gene: TRBJ1-2
D gene: .

CDR3 DNA: TGTGCCAGCAGCGGCGGGACCGACGTCGCGCATCAGCCCCAGCATTTT
CDR3 protein: CASSGGTDVAHQPQHF
V gene: TRBV7-9
clone size: many
J gene: TRBJ1-5
D gene: .

CDR3 DNA: TGTGCCAGCAGCTATACGGGCTTGGGGGCTTCTGGCTACACCTTC
CDR3 protein: CASSYTGLGASGYTF
V gene: TRBV6-5
clone size: .
J gene: TRBJ1-2
D gene: .

CDR3 DNA: TGTGCCAGCAGTGTCCAGACAGGGATGCGCGAGCAGTACTTC
CDR3 protein: CASSVQTGMREQYF
V gene: TRBV2
clone size: .
J gene: TRBJ2-7
D gene: TRBD1

CDR3 DNA: TGTGCCAGCAGCTTAGGGTTGGGACAGGGGAACACCGGGGAGCTGTTTTTT
CDR3 protein: CASSLGLGQGNTGELFF
V gene: TRBV28
clone size: .
J gene: TRBJ2-2
D gene: TRBD1

CDR3 DNA: TGTGCCTGGAGTCCCAAAACACCGACAGGTATTGAAAAACTGTTTTTT
CDR3 protein: CAWSPKTPTGIEKLFF
V gene: TRBV30
clone size: .
J gene: TRBJ1-4
D gene: .

CDR3 DNA: TGCAGCGTTGGGTCAGGGGGCTTAGGCTCTGGTGGCTACACCTTC
CDR3 protein: CSVGSGGLGSGGYTF
V gene: TRBV29-1
clone size: once
J gene: TRBJ1-2
D gene: TRBD1

CDR3 DNA: TGTGCCAGCAGCTTATCCGGGACTAGCGACTCCTACGAGCAGTACTTC
CDR3 protein: CASSLSGTSDSYEQYF
V gene: TRBV7-9
clone size: many
J gene: TRBJ2-7
D gene: TRBD2

CDR3 DNA: TGTGCCAGCAGCGTTTTGTCGAGGGCGGGGGATACGCAGTATTTT
CDR3 protein: CASSVLSRAGDTQYF
V gene: TRBV9
clone size: .
J gene: TRBJ2-3
D gene: .

CDR3 DNA: TGTGCCATCAGCCCGGGACAGAAAGAGACCCAGTACTTC
CDR3 protein: CAISPGQKETQYF
V gene: TRBV10-3
clone size: .
J gene: TRBJ2-5
D gene: TRBD1

CDR3 DNA: TGTGCCAGCTCCCTATCAAGGGTGAAGGGCACTGAAGCTTTCTTT
CDR3 protein: CASSLSRVKGTEAFF
V gene: TRBV18
clone size: .
J gene: TRBJ1-1
D gene: .

CDR3 DNA: TGTGCCAGCAGCAGTCAAGCGAACACTGAAGCTTTCTTT
CDR3 protein: CASSSQANTEAFF
V gene: TRBV6-1
clone size: .
J gene: TRBJ1-1
D gene: .

CDR3 DNA: TGCGCCAGCAGCTTGGAGGGACAGGGAGGAGGCTACACCTTC
CDR3 protein: CASSLEGQGGGYTF
V gene: TRBV5-1
clone size: .
J gene: TRBJ1-2
D gene: TRBD1

CDR3 DNA: TGTGCCAGCAACCCGAATTCTATCGATCGAACTGAAGCTTTCTTT
CDR3 protein: CASNPNSIDRTEAFF
V gene: TRBV11-2
clone size: .
J gene: TRBJ1-1
D gene: .

CDR3 DNA: TGTGCCATCAGGCAGACAGGGGGCAGATCTAACTATGGCTACACCTTC
CDR3 protein: CAIRQTGGRSNYGYTF
V gene: TRBV10-3
clone size: .
J gene: TRBJ1-2
D gene: TRBD1

CDR3 DNA: TGTGCCTGGAGTGTTTCGGGGGAGCTGTTTTTT
CDR3 protein: CAWSVSGELFF
V gene: TRBV30
clone size: .
J gene: TRBJ2-2
D gene: .

CDR3 DNA: TGCAGCGCCCTTTCGGGAAACACTGAAGCTTTCTTT
CDR3 protein: CSALSGNTEAFF
V gene: TRBV29-1
clone size: few
J gene: TRBJ1-1
D gene: .

CDR3 DNA: TGTGCCAGCAGTGTGACAGGCGCGAACACCGGGGAGCTGTTTTTT
CDR3 protein: CASSVTGANTGELFF
V gene: TRBV6-1
clone size: few
J gene: TRBJ2-2
D gene: .

CDR3 DNA: TGTGCCAGCAGTTCACGGACTAGCGGGGGCCATTTCACAGATACGCAGTATTTT
CDR3 protein: CASSSRTSGGHFTDTQYF
V gene: TRBV28
clone size: .
J gene: TRBJ2-3
D gene: TRBD2

CDR3 DNA: TGTGCCAGCACCTCGAGCGAGACTGGTAACATTCAGTACTTC
CDR3 protein: CASTSSETGNIQYF
V gene: TRBV6-5
clone size: .
J gene: TRBJ2-4
D gene: .

CDR3 DNA: TGTGCCAGCAGTGAAGCTTTGGAGACCCAGTACTTC
CDR3 protein: CASSEALETQYF
V gene: TRBV6-1
clone size: .
J gene: TRBJ2-5
D gene: .

CDR3 DNA: TGTGCCAGCAGCGACTTAGCGAGACTAGACCTAGGGACCCAGTACTTC
CDR3 protein: CASSDLARLDLGTQYF
V gene: TRBV7-2
clone size: .
J gene: TRBJ2-5
D gene: .

CDR3 DNA: TGTGCCAGCAGTTACACGGGACTAGCTTCCGAGACCCAGTACTTC
CDR3 protein: CASSYTGLASETQYF
V gene: TRBV6-5
clone size: .
J gene: TRBJ2-5
D gene: TRBD2

CDR3 DNA: TGTGCCAGCAGCTTAAGCCCCCACTCAGGCGAGCAGTTCTTC
CDR3 protein: CASSLSPHSGEQFF
V gene: TRBV7-6
clone size: .
J gene: TRBJ2-1
D gene: .

CDR3 DNA: TGTGCCAGCAGTCCACTAGCGGGAGGCTCTGGGACCCAGTACTTC
CDR3 protein: CASSPLAGGSGTQYF
V gene: TRBV5-6
clone size: .
J gene: TRBJ2-5
D gene: TRBD2

CDR3 DNA: TGTGCCATCAGTGGGACTAGCGGGAGAGGAGAGACCCAGTACTTC
CDR3 protein: CAISGTSGRGETQYF
V gene: TRBV10-3
clone size: .
J gene: TRBJ2-5
D gene: TRBD2

CDR3 DNA: TGCAGTGTGACAGGACAGAATGGCTACACCTTC
CDR3 protein: CSVTGQNGYTF
V gene: TRBV20-1
clone size: .
J gene: TRBJ1-2
D gene: .

CDR3 DNA: TGTGCCAGCAGTTACTGGGGCGAGCAGTACTTC
CDR3 protein: CASSYWGEQYF
V gene: TRBV6-5
clone size: .
J gene: TRBJ2-7
D gene: .

CDR3 DNA: TGTGCCAGCAGTACTGGGACAGGCCTCTACGAGCAGTACTTC
CDR3 protein: CASSTGTGLYEQYF
V gene: TRBV6-5
clone size: .
J gene: TRBJ2-7
D gene: TRBD1

CDR3 DNA: TGTGCCAGCAGACAGGGGGCGCGTGACGAGCAGTACTTC
CDR3 protein: CASRQGARDEQYF
V gene: TRBV6-6
clone size: .
J gene: TRBJ2-7
D gene: TRBD1

CDR3 DNA: TGTGCCAGCAGCCTACCTCCCCGGGACGGCCTTAATTCACCCCTCCACTTT
CDR3 protein: CASSLPPRDGLNSPLHF
V gene: TRBV7-9
clone size: .
J gene: TRBJ1-6
D gene: .

CDR3 DNA: TGTGCCAGCAGCTCCGACAGGGTGAATCAGCCCCAGCATTTT
CDR3 protein: CASSSDRVNQPQHF
V gene: TRBV7-2
clone size: .
J gene: TRBJ1-5
D gene: TRBD1

CDR3 DNA: TGTGCCAGCAGCCAAGAGGGGCGGAGCTACAATGAGCAGTTCTTC
CDR3 protein: CASSQEGRSYNEQFF
V gene: TRBV4-2
clone size: .
J gene: TRBJ2-1
D gene: .

CDR3 DNA: TGTGCCAGCAGCTTAGTTTTCAGCTCCTACGAGCAGTACTTC
CDR3 protein: CASSLVFSSYEQYF
V gene: TRBV11-2
clone size: .
J gene: TRBJ2-7
D gene: .

CDR3 DNA: TGCGCCAGCAGCGAGCGACTAGCGGGACCTACCGGGGAGCTGTTTTTT
CDR3 protein: CASSERLAGPTGELFF
V gene: TRBV5-1
clone size: .
J gene: TRBJ2-2
D gene: TRBD2

CDR3 DNA: TGTGCCAGCAACAGCGGGAGCCAGAACACCGGGGAGCTGTTTTTT
CDR3 protein: CASNSGSQNTGELFF
V gene: TRBV6-1
clone size: .
J gene: TRBJ2-2
D gene: TRBD2

CDR3 DNA: TGCGCCAGCAGCCAAGAGCTAGAGGATACGCAGTATTTT
CDR3 protein: CASSQELEDTQYF
V gene: TRBV4-3
clone size: .
J gene: TRBJ2-3
D gene: .

CDR3 DNA: TGTGCCAGCAGTTACGGACAGGGGTTCCAGCCCCAGCATTTT
CDR3 protein: CASSYGQGFQPQHF
V gene: TRBV6-5
clone size: once
J gene: TRBJ1-5
D gene: TRBD1

CDR3 DNA: TGTGCCAGCAGCCCGAGCGGACCCTACAATGAGCAGTTCTTC
CDR3 protein: CASSPSGPYNEQFF
V gene: TRBV7-2
clone size: .
J gene: TRBJ2-1
D gene: .

CDR3 DNA: TGTGCCAGCACCCGACAGGGGTCCCTCTCTGGAAACACCATATATTTT
CDR3 protein: CASTRQGSLSGNTIYF
V gene: TRBV6-6
clone size: .
J gene: TRBJ1-3
D gene: TRBD1

CDR3 DNA: TGTGCCACCAAGGGCACCTATTACGAGCAGTACTTC
CDR3 protein: CATKGTYYEQYF
V gene: TRBV6-6
clone size: .
J gene: TRBJ2-7
D gene: .